This T cell receptor (beta chain) was recovered during a study of T cells after yellow fever vaccination (dated by TCRdb to the late 2010s). Notes on the research overall: The SMART-Seq v4 Ultra Low Input RNA kit was used to prepare libraries from fractions with low cell numbers. Blood was drawn at multiple timepoints before and after primary and secondary immunization, with bulk PBMC replicates and cell subsets isolated. Two healthy male donors, one aged 18 to 30 and one aged 30 to 40 years, made up the cohort. Bulk TCR alpha and beta repertoires were sequenced longitudinally to track T-cell clones before and after primary and booster YFV17D yellow fever vaccination.

Trimming at the junction amounts to 0 bases on V and 5 bases on J, and the germline ends lie 8 bases apart. CDR1 and CDR2, per the germline V gene (reference sequence), are LNHNV and YYDKDF. The CDR3 sequence holds 14 residues, the cysteine and phenylalanine included. Only CDR3 DNA is held: 42 bases, read in frame from base 1. Synthesis of TCR cDNA relied on 5'RACE template switching, a step that introduced a universal primer site along with unique molecular identifiers. Priming of cDNA synthesis was performed from both the TCR alpha and TCR beta constant segments. Library amplification involved two PCR steps, and the second step added sample barcodes and sequencing adapters. Sequencing of libraries was performed on Illumina HiSeq 2500 (2x100 bp) or NovaSeq (2x150 bp). Under the source paper's analysis protocol: MIGEC was used to demultiplex reads and collapse the reads into UMI consensus sequences, and MiXCR was used for V(D)J alignment. Vaccine-responding clonotypes were defined with edgeR using replicate PBMC samples, requiring FDR below 0.01 and a log2 fold change above 5 up to day 15. Bulk clonotypes were assigned CD4 or CD8 identity according to which sequenced CD4 or CD8 repertoire held them at higher abundance. Starting from the raw public reads, TCRdb applied fastp trimming at Q25, assembled clones with MiXCR and retained in-frame beta chains. When rows share a CDR3 protein, they turn into one entry using the most common DNA and genes. TCRdb, not the original authors, processed these V and J calls. This sample comprises hundreds of thousands of distinct CDR3 sequences, 10% to 15% of them detected only once. Jointly, the top ten make up 15% of the sample.

This specimen's treatment or condition label, per the study, means: live attenuated yellow fever vaccine strain. Two biological replicates of bulk PBMCs were collected at each blood-draw timepoint. A standard Ficoll-Paque protocol was used to isolate PBMCs from peripheral blood. TriZol was used to extract RNA from bulk PBMCs, CD4 and CD8 fractions, and dextramer-positive and dextramer-negative fractions. This clonotype came up many times. Its antigen remains unidentified. No base quality information exists; no much larger clone differs at one position. Results the study describes overall, beyond this receptor: The secondary T-cell response was found to be weaker but faster than the primary response, with a peak reached on day 5 rather than on day 15. A small fraction of clonotypes appeared in both the CD4 and CD8 compartments, likely as a result of convergent recombination. FACS-sorted repertoires could contain abundant contaminating clonotypes from the bulk population, so computational filtering was required. After the booster, most clones that had expanded after primary vaccination were detected again (approximately 95% of CD4 and over 75% of CD8), suggesting broad maintenance of memory. Only a couple of donors were included in the study, so the extent to which the findings can be generalized is limited.

Sequences were derived from PBMCs, sampled on the day of the yellow fever booster vaccination. This chain joins TRBV15 to TRBJ2-1; the D segment could be TRBD1, given 6 matching bases. The TCR was taken from a man aged 30 to 39 who received the YFV17D yellow fever vaccine. DNA sequence: TGTGCCACCAGCAGAGATGGGGGCGACAATGAGCAGTTCTTC. It codes for CATSRDGGDNEQFF. Where the CDR3 stops, the reference TRBV15 and TRBJ2-1 genes take over; the full variable domain is DAMVIQNPRYQVTQFGKPVTLSCSQTLNHNVMYWYQQKSSQAPKLLFHYYDKDFNNEADTPDNFQSRRPNTSFCFLDIRSPGLGDTAMYLCATSRDGGDNEQFFGPGTRLTVL.